This entry describes one T cell receptor beta chain. The data are from a study of blood T cell repertoires in COVID-19. Study at large: The cDNA or gDNA used as material had been derived from T cells, B-cell-depleted T cells, or PBMCs.

V was trimmed by 4 bases and J by 5 bases, leaving 11 bases between them. Per the germline V gene, CDR1 is SNHLY and CDR2 is FYNNEI. The CDR3 is 13 residues long. Clones were read by immunoSEQ multiplex PCR, and TCRdb kept only the in-frame ones, dropping some. This sample carries more than 150,000 clones, approximately 83% of them seen once, and the ten largest clones take 2.5% to 3%. V gene TRBV2 combines with J gene TRBJ2-5; a weak D match, TRBD1 (5 bases). Material for sequencing was peripheral blood. This sequence originates from a woman in her sixties or seventies with acute or convalescent COVID-19. In DNA form, the CDR3 reads TGTGCCAGCAGTGGCAGGGCCGGCGAGACCCAGTACTTC. It codes for CASSGRAGETQYF. Drawing the rest from reference TRBV2 and TRBJ2-5, the complete variable domain is EPEVTQTPSHQVTQMGQEVILRCVPISNHLYFYWYRQILGQKVEFLVSFYNNEISEKSEIFDDQFSVERPDGSNFTLKIRSTKLEDSAMYFCASSGRAGETQYFGPGTRLLVL.